This T cell receptor beta chain was identified during a study of cytotoxic CD8 clonotypes in ibrutinib-treated CLL. In the study overall: After a median roughly 12 months on treatment (6 to 36), response samples were drawn. Study-level points and caveats: Clonality correlated strongly with circulating CD8+ T cells and exceeded age-matched healthy donors at baseline.

A 1 in 200,000 to 1 in 1 million T cell depth was the sequencing target. Here immunoSEQ multiplex PCR was the method, and the copy in TCRdb shows in-frame clones only, minus some. The sample shows 45,000 to 65,000 clones, roughly 83% of them seen only once. Germline lookup yields CDR1 MNHNS and CDR2 SASEGT. V gave up 6 bases and J gave up 4 bases, with 15 bases separating them. CDR3 length equals 14 residues. Remarks on this clone: What it binds is unknown.

Genomic DNA in a quantity of around 2 micrograms was derived from cryopreserved PBMCs for TCR beta libraries. The source material was PBMCs, sampled after 24 months of ibrutinib treatment. The sequence came from a human donor with chronic lymphocytic leukemia. The chain couples TRBV6-1 to TRBJ1-2; D remains ambiguous. The CDR3 DNA reads as TGTGCCAGCAGGCCTCGGGGTAGCGGCTATGGCTACACCTTC. It translates to CASRPRGSGYGYTF.